Listed here are 18 T cell receptor beta chains from one sample, sequenced in a study of T cell changes during pregnancy in multiple sclerosis. Data came from immunoSEQ multiplex PCR; TCRdb stores just in-frame clones and leaves some out. Of tens of thousands of clones in the sample, roughly nine tenths were seen once. The source was CD4+ T cells from peripheral blood mononuclear cells, collected in the third trimester of pregnancy. Receptors originate from a female donor with multiple sclerosis, enrolled in a pregnancy study.

This clone has more than one count but fewer than ten. This chain uses TRBV14 with TRBJ2-2, with D unclear. From germline, CDR1 is SGHDN and CDR2 FVKESK. The CDR3 extends over 16 amino acids. Trimming stripped 4 bases from V and 3 bases from J, with 15 bases between. The CDR3 here is CASSLSPPVYTGELFF. The CDR3 DNA reads TGTGCCAGCAGCCTCTCCCCCCCAGTTTACACCGGGGAGCTGTTTTTT.

This rearrangement joins TRBV6-1 to TRBJ1-5; TRBD1 aligns across 7 bases. Germline CDR1 MNHNS, CDR2 SASEGT. V shed 8 bases, J shed 7 bases, and the junction held 8 bases outside the gene matches. CDR3 length: 13 amino acids. CDR3 DNA: TGTGCCAGCCTACGGGACAGAGGGCAGCCCCAGCATTTT. Amino acids: CASLRDRGQPQHF.

This clone was seen only once. The V and J genes are TRBV30 and TRBJ1-1; no clear D. Trimming cost V 3 bases and J 5 bases, with 7 bases left between them. This CDR3 spans 11 amino acids. Germline CDR1 and CDR2: GTSNPN and SVGIG (reference sequence). This CDR3 is CAWRGRTEAFF. DNA for the CDR3: TGTGCCTGGAGGGGGAGAACTGAAGCTTTCTTT. The variable domain in full, with the rest retrieved from reference TRBV30 and TRBJ1-1, is SQTIHQWPATLVQPVGSPLSLECTVEGTSNPNLYWYRQAAGRGLQLLFYSVGIGQISSEVPQNLSASRPQDRQFILSSKKLLLSDSGFYLCAWRGRTEAFFGQGTRLTVV.

This clone was counted once. The J gene is TRBJ1-1, the V gene TRBV4-3; 9 bases map to TRBD1. V shed 0 bases and J 11 bases; nucleotides not matched to a gene: 10. The CDR3 spans 15 residues. Germline V gene lookup returns CDR1 LGHNA and CDR2 YSLEER. Here the CDR3 reads CASSQELGQGIEAFF. The CDR3 region has the DNA TGCGCCAGCAGCCAAGAGTTAGGACAGGGGATTGAGGCTTTCTTT.

The sample holds a few counts of this clone. V usage is TRBV6-1 and J usage is TRBJ1-1; unclear D gene. CDR3 length: 12 residues. V was shortened by 8 bases and J by 3 bases, with 10 bases between the two germline ends. Germline CDR1 is MNHNS and CDR2 is SASEGT. CDR3 coding DNA: TGTGCCAGCCGGCTAGTTGACACTGAAGCTTTCTTT. Its protein product is CASRLVDTEAFF.

This clone was seen just once. The chain recombines TRBV19 with TRBJ2-6; D unclear. The V gene lost 4 bases and the J gene lost 0 bases, with 7 bases spanning the gap. CDR1 LNHDA and CDR2 SQIVND come from the germline V gene (reference sequence). The CDR3 has 15 amino acids. In DNA form, the CDR3 reads TGTGCCAGTAGTAGAGATAGCTCTGGGGCCAACGTCCTGACTTTC. Its translation: CASSRDSSGANVLTF.

V gene TRBV29-1 combines with J gene TRBJ1-1, with a weak D call TRBD1 (5 bases). The CDR3 is 11 residues long. Trimming removed 3 bases at V and 4 bases at J, with 6 bases between. Germline values: CDR1 SQVTM, CDR2 ANQGSEA. CDR3 loop: CSVDRATEAFF. In DNA, the CDR3 is TGCAGCGTTGACAGGGCCACTGAAGCTTTCTTT.

This clone was detected once. The chain is built from TRBV6-4 and TRBJ2-7, with 7 bases aligning to TRBD1. Germline V gives CDR1 MRHNA, CDR2 SNTAGT. Trimming cost V 0 bases and J 3 bases; bases outside gene matches: 11. The CDR3 sequence is 17 residues long. CDR3 sequence: CASSDSIFRGRSYEQYF. The DNA for the CDR3 is TGTGCCAGCAGTGACTCCATTTTCAGGGGGAGAAGCTACGAGCAGTACTTC.

V is TRBV7-2 and J is TRBJ2-7; 11 bases line up with TRBD2. With V trimmed by 4 bases and J by 7 bases, 6 bases remained unmatched. The CDR3 runs to 14 residues. In germline, CDR1 is SGHTA, CDR2 FQGNSA. CDR3 DNA sequence: TGTGCCAGCAGCTCGTTAGCGGGAGGGTGGGAGCAGTACTTC. The encoded protein is CASSSLAGGWEQYF.

This chain uses TRBV10-3 with TRBJ2-1; 7 nucleotides agree with TRBD2. The germline V gene encodes CDR1 ENHRY and CDR2 SYGVKD. J was trimmed by 3 bases and V by 2 bases; bases with no gene match: 10. CDR3 length: 17 residues. The CDR3 DNA is TGTGCCATCAGTGAGGGGGGAATAGCGGGCGACTACAATGAGCAGTTCTTC. Amino acids: CAISEGGIAGDYNEQFF.

The chain carries TRBV4-3 and TRBJ2-1, with a weak D call TRBD2 (5 bases). The length of the CDR3 is 15 residues. Germline V CDR1 and CDR2: LGHNA, YSLEER. Trimming shortened V by 4 bases and J by 0 bases, and 10 bases separated the two germline ends. The CDR3: CASSPRRGSYNEQFF. The CDR3 DNA follows: TGCGCCAGCAGCCCCCGTCGGGGCTCCTACAATGAGCAGTTCTTC.

This chain joins TRBV7-8 and TRBJ1-4, with 9 bases matching TRBD1. The CDR3 has 13 amino acids. Germline V gene sequence: CDR1 SGHVS, CDR2 FQNEAQ. Trimming took 6 bases from V and 7 from J; bases not matched to a gene: 3. DNA of the CDR3: TGTGCCAGCAGGACAGGGGGGGGTGAAAAACTGTTTTTT. This gives the protein CASRTGGGEKLFF.

This rearrangement joins TRBV10-3 to TRBJ2-7, with D maybe TRBD2 (6 bases). The germline V gene encodes CDR1 ENHRY and CDR2 SYGVKD. The CDR3 loop spans 15 amino acids. V was cut by 2 bases and J by 3 bases, with 14 bases left in between. The CDR3 spells CAISEGQGGYYEQYF. CDR3 DNA: TGTGCCATCAGTGAGGGCCAGGGAGGCTACTACGAGCAGTACTTC.

The chain is built from TRBV7-2 and TRBJ1-1; D gene uncertain. This CDR3 spans 11 amino acids. Germline V CDR1 and CDR2: SGHTA, FQGNSA. Between the trimmed V and J ends, which lost 1 base and 7 bases, there was a span of 4 bases. CDR3 residues: CASSLDGEAFF. The CDR3 region has the DNA TGTGCCAGCAGCTTAGACGGTGAAGCTTTCTTT. Full variable domain (missing parts from reference TRBV7-2 and TRBJ1-1): GAGVSQSPSNKVTEKGKDVELRCDPISGHTALYWYRQSLGQGLEFLIYFQGNSAPDKSGLPSDRFSAERTGGSVSTLTIQRTQQEDSAVYLCASSLDGEAFFGQGTRLTVV.

This chain connects TRBV27 to TRBJ2-7, with TRBD1 matching 10 bases. Germline CDR1 and CDR2: MNHEY and SMNVEV (reference sequence). The CDR3 runs 16 residues. The V and J ends lost 5 bases and 4 bases, in that order; junction bases with no gene match: 11. The CDR3 DNA is TGTGCCAGCAGTGCCCGCCCGACAGGGGGCCTGTACGAGCAGTACTTC. Translating it yields CASSARPTGGLYEQYF.

The V gene is TRBV28, the J gene TRBJ1-1; 7 bases are a match to TRBD1. CDR3 size: 13 residues. Trimming at V came to 10 bases and at J to 1 base, leaving 6 bases not matched to a gene. CDR1 is MDHEN and CDR2 is SYDVKM in the germline V gene. The DNA for the CDR3 is TGTGCCACCAAACGACAGGGGAACACTGAAGCTTTCTTT. Amino acid sequence: CATKRQGNTEAFF. Combining the CDR3 with reference TRBV28 and TRBJ1-1 gives the whole variable domain DVKVTQSSRYLVKRTGEKVFLECVQDMDHENMFWYRQDPGLGLRLIYFSYDVKMKEKGDIPEGYSVSREKKERFSLILESASTNQTSMYLCATKRQGNTEAFFGQGTRLTVV.

The chain links TRBV25-1 to TRBJ2-6; 7 bases are a match to TRBD1. The germline gives CDR1 MGHDK, CDR2 SYGVNS. The CDR3 sequence is 18 residues long. The trim removed 3 bases at V and 0 bases at J, leaving 8 bases unmatched. CDR3 DNA sequence: TGTGCCAGCAGTGACTCTAGGGGGCCTAGCTCTGGGGCCAACGTCCTGACTTTC. This codes for CASSDSRGPSSGANVLTF.

This clone occurred once. The gene calls are TRBV7-2 and TRBJ2-7; the D is unclear. The CDR3 loop spans 13 amino acids. Trimming cost V 5 bases and J 0 bases, with 8 bases left between them. Germline V gene lookup returns CDR1 SGHTA and CDR2 FQGNSA. CDR3 DNA sequence: TGTGCCAGCAGCGCGATATCCTCCTACGAGCAGTACTTC. It translates to CASSAISSYEQYF.